The subject of this entry is one T cell receptor beta chain. This record comes from a study of T cells in Graves' hyperthyroidism and ophthalmopathy. The source material, RNA transcripts, was used to amplify TCR beta CDR3 regions. HTBI primers were employed in a first-round RT-PCR of the TCR CDR3. TCRdb passed the multiplex PCR reads through MiXCR, listing each CDR3 protein once. The sample contains a few hundred thousand distinct CDR3 sequences, 15% of which appear only once. Sequenced: blood. This receptor was taken from a woman in her 30s with Graves' hyperthyroidism.

Here the CDR3 reads CASSGGWGTEAFF. CDR3 bases: TGTGCCAGCAGCGGGGGGTGGGGCACTGAAGCTTTCTTT. The rearrangement uses TRBV5-6 and TRBJ1-1; D possibly corresponds to TRBD1 (5 bases). CDR3 size: 13 residues. Germline loops: CDR1 SGHDT, CDR2 YYEEEE. V lost 4 bases and J lost 4, with 11 bases in between.